This T cell receptor beta chain was found in a study of shared clonotypes between healthy human individuals. Regarding the study as a whole: Across subsets, estimated richness was generally greater for naive than for memory populations.

The data were produced by immunoSEQ multiplex PCR, yet TCRdb's version contains in-frame clones alone and is incomplete. This repertoire shows roughly 2 million clones, roughly 96% found once; its top ten account for 0.13%. On this clone itself: What it binds is unknown.

Germline V CDR1 and CDR2: SGHNT, YYREEE (reference sequence). V was trimmed by 2 bases and J by 6 bases, leaving 11 bases between them. The CDR3 is made up of 13 amino acids. A split of CD4+ cells into CD45RA+ naive and CD45RA-negative memory subsets was performed. The chain employs TRBV5-4 and TRBJ1-2, with D unclear. The clonotype originates from a young man in good health. Sequencing was carried out using naive CD4+ T cells sorted from blood. This sample's subset: CD45RA+ positively selected. The CDR3 loop is CASSLSRQHGYTF. CDR3 nucleotides: TGTGCCAGCAGCTTAAGTCGCCAACATGGCTACACCTTC.